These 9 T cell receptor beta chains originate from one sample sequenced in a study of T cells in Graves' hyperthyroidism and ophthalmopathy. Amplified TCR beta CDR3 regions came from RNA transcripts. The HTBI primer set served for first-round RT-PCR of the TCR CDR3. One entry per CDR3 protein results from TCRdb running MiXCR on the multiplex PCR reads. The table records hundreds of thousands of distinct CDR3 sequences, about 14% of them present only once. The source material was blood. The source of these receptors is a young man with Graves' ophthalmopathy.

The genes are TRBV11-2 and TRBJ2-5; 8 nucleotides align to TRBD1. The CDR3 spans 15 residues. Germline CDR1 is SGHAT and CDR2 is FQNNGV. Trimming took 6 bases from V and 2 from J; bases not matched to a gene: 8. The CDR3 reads CASRRLTGDQETQYF. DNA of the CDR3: TGTGCCAGCAGACGGTTGACAGGGGATCAAGAGACCCAGTACTTC. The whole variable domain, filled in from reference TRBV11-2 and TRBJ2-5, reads EAGVAQSPRYKIIEKRQSVAFWCNPISGHATLYWYQQILGQGPKLLIQFQNNGVVDDSQLPKDRFSAERLKGVDSTLKIQPAKLEDSAVYLCASRRLTGDQETQYFGPGTRLLVL.

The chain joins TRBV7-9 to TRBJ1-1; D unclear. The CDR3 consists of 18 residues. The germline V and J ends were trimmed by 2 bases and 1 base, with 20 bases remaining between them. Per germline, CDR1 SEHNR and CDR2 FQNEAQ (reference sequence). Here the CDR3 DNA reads TGTGCCAGCAGCTTACCCACACACAAAGACATTGAGAACACTGAAGCTTTCTTT. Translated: CASSLPTHKDIENTEAFF.

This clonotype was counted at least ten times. CDR3 nucleotides: TGTGCCAGCAGTTTACGTGGGACTAGCGATCTCGAGGCGCAGTATTTT. Its protein is CASSLRGTSDLEAQYF. The gene calls are TRBV27 and TRBJ2-3; 10 bases line up with TRBD2. V trimming: 2 bases; J trimming: 10 bases; junction bases outside the gene matches: 12. The CDR3 sequence is 16 residues long. Germline-derived CDR1 and CDR2 are MNHEY and SMNVEV (reference sequence).

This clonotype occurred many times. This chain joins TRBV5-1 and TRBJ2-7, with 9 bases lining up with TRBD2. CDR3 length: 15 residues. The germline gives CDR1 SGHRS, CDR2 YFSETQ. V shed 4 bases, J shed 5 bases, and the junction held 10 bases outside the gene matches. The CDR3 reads CASSVAGEVVDEQYF. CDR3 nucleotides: TGCGCCAGCAGCGTAGCGGGAGAAGTTGTAGACGAGCAGTACTTC.

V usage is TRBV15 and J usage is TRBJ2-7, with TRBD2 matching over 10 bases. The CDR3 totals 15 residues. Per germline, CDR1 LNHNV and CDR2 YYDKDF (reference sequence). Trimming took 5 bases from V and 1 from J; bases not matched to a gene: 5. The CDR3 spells CATSGRTSGSYEQYF. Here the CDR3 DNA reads TGTGCCACCAGCGGAAGGACTAGCGGTTCCTACGAGCAGTACTTC.

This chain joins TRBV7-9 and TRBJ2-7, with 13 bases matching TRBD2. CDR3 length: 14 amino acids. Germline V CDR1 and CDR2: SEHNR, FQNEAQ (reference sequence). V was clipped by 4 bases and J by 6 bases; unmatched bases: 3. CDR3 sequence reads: CASSSGTSGTEQYF. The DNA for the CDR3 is TGTGCCAGCAGCTCTGGGACTAGCGGGACCGAGCAGTACTTC.

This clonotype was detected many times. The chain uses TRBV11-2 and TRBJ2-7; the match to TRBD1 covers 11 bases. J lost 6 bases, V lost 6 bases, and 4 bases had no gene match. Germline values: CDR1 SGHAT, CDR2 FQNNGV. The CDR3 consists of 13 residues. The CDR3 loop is CASRGQGAGEQYF. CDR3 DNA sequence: TGTGCCAGCAGAGGACAGGGGGCAGGCGAGCAGTACTTC. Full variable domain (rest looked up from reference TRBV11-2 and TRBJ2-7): EAGVAQSPRYKIIEKRQSVAFWCNPISGHATLYWYQQILGQGPKLLIQFQNNGVVDDSQLPKDRFSAERLKGVDSTLKIQPAKLEDSAVYLCASRGQGAGEQYFGPGTRLTVT.

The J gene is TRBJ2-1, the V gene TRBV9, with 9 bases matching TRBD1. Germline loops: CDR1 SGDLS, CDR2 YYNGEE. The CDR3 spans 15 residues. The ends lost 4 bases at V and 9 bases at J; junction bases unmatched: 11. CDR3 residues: CASSQVGTGLSEQFF. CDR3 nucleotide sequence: TGTGCCAGCAGCCAAGTCGGGACAGGGCTCAGTGAGCAGTTCTTC.

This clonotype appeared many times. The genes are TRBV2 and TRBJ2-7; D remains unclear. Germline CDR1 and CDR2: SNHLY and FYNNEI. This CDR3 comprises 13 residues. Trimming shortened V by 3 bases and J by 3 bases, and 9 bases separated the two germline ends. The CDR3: CASSDEAHYEQYF. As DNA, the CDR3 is TGTGCCAGCAGTGATGAAGCGCACTACGAGCAGTACTTC.